The rows below give T cell receptor beta chains drawn from one sample of a study of human T cells and chemical hapten exposure. Each CDR3 protein gets one entry after TCRdb re-called the RACE reads with MiXCR. The data contain roughly 88,000 distinct CDR3 sequences, 9.6% of them singletons. The sequences come from whole blood, collected in connection with sensitization to the hapten diphenylcyclopropenone (DPC). These receptors were collected from a woman aged 40 to 50 with alopecia areata. Some clones in this sample may be carry-over from other donors' samples. The CDR3 runs from the conserved cysteine through the conserved F or W. D genes are given only for firm matches. Only part of the rows carry a size: once, few, many, or a class if the clone is expanded.

clone_size: many; j_call: TRBJ1-4; cdr3_length: 13; v_call: TRBV20-1; d_call: .; cdr3_nt: TGCAGTGCTGGACAGCAGATAAGGGAAAAACTGTTTTTT; cdr3_aa: CSAGQQIREKLFF
clone_size: .; j_call: TRBJ1-5; cdr3_length: 16; v_call: TRBV12-3/TRBV12-4; d_call: TRBD1; cdr3_nt: TGTGCCAGCAGTTTGGACAGGGGAAATAGCAATCAGCCCCAGCATTTT; cdr3_aa: CASSLDRGNSNQPQHF
clone_size: few; j_call: TRBJ2-2; cdr3_length: 15; v_call: TRBV6-5; d_call: TRBD1; cdr3_nt: TGTGCCAGCAGGAGAGACAGGGGGGGCACCGGGGAGCTGTTTTTT; cdr3_aa: CASRRDRGGTGELFF
clone_size: few; j_call: TRBJ1-2; cdr3_length: 17; v_call: TRBV4-2; d_call: TRBD1; cdr3_nt: TGTGCCAGCAGCCAAGTCGTCCCAGGGGGCGCGGGCTATGGCTACACCTTC; cdr3_aa: CASSQVVPGGAGYGYTF
clone_size: few; j_call: TRBJ1-1; cdr3_length: 13; v_call: TRBV9; d_call: TRBD1; cdr3_nt: TGTGCCAGCAGCCCTGGGACAGCCACTGAAGCTTTCTTT; cdr3_aa: CASSPGTATEAFF
clone_size: .; j_call: TRBJ1-1; cdr3_length: 15; v_call: TRBV28; d_call: .; cdr3_nt: TGTGCCAGCACCGGGGGGATCCAAATAGGCACTGAAGCTTTCTTT; cdr3_aa: CASTGGIQIGTEAFF
clone_size: .; j_call: TRBJ2-5; cdr3_length: 15; v_call: TRBV9; d_call: .; cdr3_nt: TGTGCCAGCAGCGCCCTAGACAGGTACCAAGAGACCCAGTACTTC; cdr3_aa: CASSALDRYQETQYF
clone_size: .; j_call: TRBJ1-5; cdr3_length: 13; v_call: TRBV4-3; d_call: .; cdr3_nt: TGCGCCAGCAGCCCCCTTTGGGGTCAGCCCCAGCATTTT; cdr3_aa: CASSPLWGQPQHF
clone_size: few; j_call: TRBJ2-7; cdr3_length: 15; v_call: TRBV27; d_call: .; cdr3_nt: TGTGCCAGCAGGACTCGGGGGACAGTGAGGGACGAGCAGTACTTC; cdr3_aa: CASRTRGTVRDEQYF
clone_size: many; j_call: TRBJ1-6; cdr3_length: 13; v_call: TRBV7-9; d_call: .; cdr3_nt: TGTGCCAGTGCCCCAGGAGCCGCTTCACCCCTCCACTTT; cdr3_aa: CASAPGAASPLHF
clone_size: many; j_call: TRBJ2-1; cdr3_length: 14; v_call: TRBV6-2/TRBV6-3; d_call: TRBD2; cdr3_nt: TGTGCCAGCATACTAGCGCCGCCAGGGATGGAGCAGTTCTTC; cdr3_aa: CASILAPPGMEQFF
clone_size: few; j_call: TRBJ2-5; cdr3_length: 15; v_call: TRBV7-2; d_call: .; cdr3_nt: TGTGCCAGCAGCTTTCAGTCAGGCGGGTATGAGACCCAGTACTTC; cdr3_aa: CASSFQSGGYETQYF
clone_size: many; j_call: TRBJ2-3; cdr3_length: 14; v_call: TRBV5-1; d_call: .; cdr3_nt: TGCGCCAGCAGGAGCCGGGGGAGCACAGATACGCAGTATTTT; cdr3_aa: CASRSRGSTDTQYF
clone_size: many; j_call: TRBJ1-2; cdr3_length: 15; v_call: TRBV7-9; d_call: .; cdr3_nt: TGTGCCAGCAGCTTAGCGCTGGCAGGAGGATATGGCTACACCTTC; cdr3_aa: CASSLALAGGYGYTF
clone_size: few; j_call: TRBJ1-2; cdr3_length: 15; v_call: TRBV11-2; d_call: TRBD1; cdr3_nt: TGTGCCAGCAGCTTGGGACCGGGACAGGGCTATGGCTACACCTTC; cdr3_aa: CASSLGPGQGYGYTF
clone_size: many; j_call: TRBJ2-1; cdr3_length: 15; v_call: TRBV7-9; d_call: .; cdr3_nt: TGTGCCAGCAGTCCCGGGACTGATGGTGCGCGTAAGCAGTTCTTC; cdr3_aa: CASSPGTDGARKQFF
clone_size: .; j_call: TRBJ2-5; cdr3_length: 15; v_call: TRBV10-3; d_call: TRBD1; cdr3_nt: TGTGCCATCAGTGAGTCTCTGGGACAGGCAGAGACCCAGTACTTC; cdr3_aa: CAISESLGQAETQYF
clone_size: many; j_call: TRBJ2-3; cdr3_length: 14; v_call: TRBV5-1; d_call: TRBD2; cdr3_nt: TGCGCCAGCAGCTTCGGGGGGGCCACAGATACGCAGTATTTT; cdr3_aa: CASSFGGATDTQYF
clone_size: many; j_call: TRBJ2-3; cdr3_length: 19; v_call: TRBV5-6; d_call: TRBD2; cdr3_nt: TGTGCCAGCAGCTTGATGGTTCTAGCGGGGACCCCTAGCACAGATACGCAGTATTTT; cdr3_aa: CASSLMVLAGTPSTDTQYF
clone_size: many; j_call: TRBJ1-1; cdr3_length: 13; v_call: TRBV29-1; d_call: .; cdr3_nt: TGCAGCGTTGCGGGGGGCTCGGGCACTGAAGCTTTCTTT; cdr3_aa: CSVAGGSGTEAFF
clone_size: .; j_call: TRBJ1-1; cdr3_length: 13; v_call: TRBV12-5; d_call: .; cdr3_nt: TGTGCTAGTGCCCCAGGGCTAAACACTGAAGCTTTCTTT; cdr3_aa: CASAPGLNTEAFF
clone_size: many; j_call: TRBJ2-4; cdr3_length: 19; v_call: TRBV10-3; d_call: TRBD1; cdr3_nt: TGTGCCATCAGTGCCATTACCACCAACCCTCGGACAGGGGACGGCATTCAGTACTTC; cdr3_aa: CAISAITTNPRTGDGIQYF
clone_size: .; j_call: TRBJ2-7; cdr3_length: 14; v_call: TRBV12-3/TRBV12-4; d_call: TRBD1; cdr3_nt: TGTGCCAGCAGTTTAGGGACAGGGGGTCTTGAGCAGTACTTC; cdr3_aa: CASSLGTGGLEQYF
clone_size: many; j_call: TRBJ2-3; cdr3_length: 18; v_call: TRBV19; d_call: .; cdr3_nt: TGTGCCACCGCGAAGGGGGGCAGGGGACGAACTAGCACAGATACGCAGTATTTT; cdr3_aa: CATAKGGRGRTSTDTQYF
clone_size: .; j_call: TRBJ1-2; cdr3_length: 13; v_call: TRBV18; d_call: .; cdr3_nt: TGTGCCAGCTCAACCAGGAGAGAGGTGGAATGCACCTTC; cdr3_aa: CASSTRREVECTF
clone_size: many; j_call: TRBJ1-6; cdr3_length: 16; v_call: TRBV6-2/TRBV6-3; d_call: .; cdr3_nt: TGTGCCAGCAGTTACGACCTTGAGCCCGTGGGATCACCCCTCCACTTT; cdr3_aa: CASSYDLEPVGSPLHF
clone_size: few; j_call: TRBJ2-3; cdr3_length: 15; v_call: TRBV3-1; d_call: .; cdr3_nt: TGTGCCAGCAGCCAAGAACCTCAACCCCCAGATACGCAGTATTTT; cdr3_aa: CASSQEPQPPDTQYF
clone_size: many; j_call: TRBJ1-2; cdr3_length: 15; v_call: TRBV5-1; d_call: .; cdr3_nt: TGCGCCAGCAGCTTGGAGACAGGACACTCCTATGGCTACACCTTC; cdr3_aa: CASSLETGHSYGYTF
clone_size: few; j_call: TRBJ2-7; cdr3_length: 15; v_call: TRBV6-5; d_call: .; cdr3_nt: TGTGCCAGCAGTCGGTCTCCCCCAGGCCCCTACGAGCAGTACTTC; cdr3_aa: CASSRSPPGPYEQYF
clone_size: few; j_call: TRBJ1-1; cdr3_length: 14; v_call: TRBV6-5; d_call: .; cdr3_nt: TGTGCCAGCAGTTACTCGTGGACAGCCACTGAAGCTTTCTTT; cdr3_aa: CASSYSWTATEAFF
clone_size: few; j_call: TRBJ1-3; cdr3_length: 13; v_call: TRBV7-9; d_call: .; cdr3_nt: TGTGCCAGCAGGCACATCTCTGGAAACACCATATATTTT; cdr3_aa: CASRHISGNTIYF
clone_size: few; j_call: TRBJ1-6; cdr3_length: 18; v_call: TRBV4-3; d_call: .; cdr3_nt: TGCGCCAGCAGCCAAGGGGGGGAGGGTAGCTCCTATAATTCACCCCTCCACTTT; cdr3_aa: CASSQGGEGSSYNSPLHF
clone_size: few; j_call: TRBJ2-3; cdr3_length: 15; v_call: TRBV4-3; d_call: .; cdr3_nt: TGCGCCAGCAGCCAAGATGAAGGCCACACAGATACGCAGTATTTT; cdr3_aa: CASSQDEGHTDTQYF
clone_size: many; j_call: TRBJ1-1; cdr3_length: 13; v_call: TRBV10-3; d_call: .; cdr3_nt: TGTGCCATCGGGGGAGACCTGAACACTGAAGCTTTCTTT; cdr3_aa: CAIGGDLNTEAFF
clone_size: many; j_call: TRBJ1-1; cdr3_length: 16; v_call: TRBV18; d_call: .; cdr3_nt: TGTGCCAGCTCACCACGTGTTGGGGTTCAGAACACTGAAGCTTTCTTT; cdr3_aa: CASSPRVGVQNTEAFF
clone_size: .; j_call: TRBJ2-3; cdr3_length: 14; v_call: TRBV20-1; d_call: TRBD2; cdr3_nt: TGCAGCCAGCCGGGACTATATATTCCAGATACGCAGTATTTT; cdr3_aa: CSQPGLYIPDTQYF
clone_size: many; j_call: TRBJ2-7; cdr3_length: 12; v_call: TRBV7-2; d_call: .; cdr3_nt: TGTGCCAGCTCCCGGACCCGATACGAGCAGTACTTC; cdr3_aa: CASSRTRYEQYF
clone_size: few; j_call: TRBJ1-5; cdr3_length: 13; v_call: TRBV1; d_call: .; cdr3_nt: TGCACCAGCAGCCAACGGGCAATTCAGCCCCAGCATTTT; cdr3_aa: CTSSQRAIQPQHF
clone_size: few; j_call: TRBJ1-1; cdr3_length: 13; v_call: TRBV25-1; d_call: .; cdr3_nt: TGTGCCAGCAGTGAAATGGGGGACACTGAAGTTTTCTTT; cdr3_aa: CASSEMGDTEVFF
clone_size: many; j_call: TRBJ2-6; cdr3_length: 19; v_call: TRBV12-3/TRBV12-4; d_call: TRBD1; cdr3_nt: TGTGCCAGCAGTTGGGGGACAGGGGCCGGAGTCTCTGGGGCCAACGTCCTGACTTTC; cdr3_aa: CASSWGTGAGVSGANVLTF
clone_size: .; j_call: TRBJ2-1; cdr3_length: 15; v_call: TRBV7-9; d_call: TRBD1; cdr3_nt: TGTGCCAGCAGCTTAGGGGACAGGGGAGGGGATGAGCAGTTCTTC; cdr3_aa: CASSLGDRGGDEQFF
clone_size: many; j_call: TRBJ2-2; cdr3_length: 17; v_call: TRBV3-1; d_call: TRBD1; cdr3_nt: TGTGCCAGCACCGCCAAGCCAACAGGGGGCAACACCGGGGAGCTGTTTTTT; cdr3_aa: CASTAKPTGGNTGELFF
clone_size: many; j_call: TRBJ2-2; cdr3_length: 17; v_call: TRBV7-3; d_call: TRBD2; cdr3_nt: TGTGCCAGCAGCTTAAATACGGGGGGAGCGAACACCGGGGAGCTGTTTTTT; cdr3_aa: CASSLNTGGANTGELFF
clone_size: few; j_call: TRBJ1-5; cdr3_length: 15; v_call: TRBV6-6; d_call: TRBD1; cdr3_nt: TGTGCCAGCAGTTACAGGACAGGGGTCAATCAGCCCCAGCATTTT; cdr3_aa: CASSYRTGVNQPQHF
clone_size: .; j_call: TRBJ2-5; cdr3_length: 13; v_call: TRBV14; d_call: TRBD1; cdr3_nt: TGTGCCAGCAGCCAAGACCACCGGGACAGACAGTACTTC; cdr3_aa: CASSQDHRDRQYF
clone_size: many; j_call: TRBJ2-1; cdr3_length: 14; v_call: TRBV3-1; d_call: .; cdr3_nt: TGTGCCAGCAGCCAAGATCAACCCTACCGGGAGCAGTTCTTC; cdr3_aa: CASSQDQPYREQFF
clone_size: few; j_call: TRBJ1-1; cdr3_length: 13; v_call: TRBV20-1; d_call: .; cdr3_nt: TGCAGTGCTAGTATAGAAATGAACACTGAAGCTTTCTTT; cdr3_aa: CSASIEMNTEAFF
clone_size: many; j_call: TRBJ2-7; cdr3_length: 16; v_call: TRBV7-9; d_call: .; cdr3_nt: TGTGCCAGCAGCTTAGATTCGGGGGGCCTCTCCTACGAGCAGTACTTC; cdr3_aa: CASSLDSGGLSYEQYF